This T cell receptor (beta chain) was sequenced for a study of blood T cell repertoires in COVID-19. About the research overall: The origin of the acute and convalescent COVID-19 samples was the United States, Italy and Spain. The cDNA or gDNA used as material had been derived from T cells, B-cell-depleted T cells, or PBMCs.

The V gene lost 6 bases and the J gene lost 0 bases, with 14 bases spanning the gap. The CDR3 is made up of 14 amino acids. Germline assignment: CDR1 SQVTM and CDR2 ANQGSEA. Original handling: Amplification with reference gene primers provided the estimates of nucleated cell counts. The method was immunoSEQ multiplex PCR; TCRdb's version includes in-frame clones alone and lacks a portion of them. V and J calls and clone size are copied from that table; D and trimming were computed from the DNA. The sample records fewer than 200,000 clones, around 85% being singletons. This rearrangement joins TRBV29-1 to TRBJ1-1; no clear D. The sample taken for sequencing was peripheral blood. The TCR originated in a woman at least 80 years old with acute or convalescent COVID-19. The CDR3 sequence is CSVRRDSLNTEAFF. CDR3 nucleotide sequence: TGCAGCGTCCGCCGGGATAGTTTGAACACTGAAGCTTTCTTT.